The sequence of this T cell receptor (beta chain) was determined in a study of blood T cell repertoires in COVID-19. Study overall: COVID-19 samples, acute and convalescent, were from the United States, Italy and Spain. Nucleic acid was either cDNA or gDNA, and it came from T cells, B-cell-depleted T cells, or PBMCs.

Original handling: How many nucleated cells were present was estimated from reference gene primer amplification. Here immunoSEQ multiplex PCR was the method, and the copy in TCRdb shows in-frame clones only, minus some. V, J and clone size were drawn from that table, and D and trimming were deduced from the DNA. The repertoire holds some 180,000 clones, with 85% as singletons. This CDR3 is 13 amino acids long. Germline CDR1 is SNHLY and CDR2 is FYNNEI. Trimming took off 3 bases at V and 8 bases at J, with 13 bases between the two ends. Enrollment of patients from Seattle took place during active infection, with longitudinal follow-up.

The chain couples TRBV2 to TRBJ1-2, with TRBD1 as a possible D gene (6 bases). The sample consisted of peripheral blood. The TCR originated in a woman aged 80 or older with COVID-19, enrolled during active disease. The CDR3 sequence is CASSEAGVEGYTF. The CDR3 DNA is TGTGCCAGCAGTGAGGCAGGGGTGGAAGGCTACACCTTC.